The 2 T cell receptor beta chains listed next were all sequenced from one sample in a study of T cells in localized non-small cell lung cancer. TCRdb's copy holds only in-frame clones and misses some; the assay was immunoSEQ multiplex PCR. This table holds about 77,000 clones, about 88% found once. Sequencing used peripheral blood, obtained before any cancer treatment. Receptors were obtained from a woman aged 40 to 75 with stage I squamous cell lung carcinoma.

The chain combines TRBV5-4 with TRBJ2-5; TRBD2 aligns across 12 bases. The CDR3 is 16 amino acids. Germline values: CDR1 SGHNT, CDR2 YYREEE (reference sequence). V shed 5 bases and J 1 base; nucleotides not matched to a gene: 6. The CDR3 protein is CASSGLAGGLQETQYF. The CDR3 nucleotides are TGTGCCAGCAGTGGGCTAGCGGGGGGGCTCCAAGAGACCCAGTACTTC.

The gene calls are TRBV7-8 and TRBJ2-2; D unclear. CDR3 length: 17 amino acids. V was cut by 5 bases and J by 4 bases, with 20 bases left in between. Germline V gives CDR1 SGHVS, CDR2 FQNEAQ. The CDR3 nucleotides read TGTGCCAGCAGCCTCGAACCGTCGGGCAGTGGCACCGGGGAGCTGTTTTTT. Translating it yields CASSLEPSGSGTGELFF.